What follows is one T cell receptor beta chain and its context. Its antigen remains unknown. The CDR3 length is 14 residues. With 6 bases clipped from V and 2 bases from J, the junction kept 4 bases outside the gene matches. Germline V gives CDR1 MDHEN, CDR2 SYDVKM. These data are taken from a study of T cell clonotyping in hematopoietic cell transplantation. Study-wide points: Few recipient clonotypes overlapped donors; over 97% were de novo at given depth. After transplant, recipient diversity fell while pathologically expanded clonotypes grew through day 180.

TCRdb keeps only in-frame clones here, not all; method: immunoSEQ multiplex PCR. The repertoire holds about 2,800 clones, with about 80% as singletons. V and J are TRBV28 and TRBJ2-7, with TRBD2 matching over 10 bases. The receptor's source is a female patient in her thirties or forties who had an allogeneic stem cell transplant from a related donor, so T cells may come from the graft donor. Some clones in this sample may be carry-over from other donors' samples. The sample here was PBMCs, taken 180 days after allogeneic stem cell transplant. The CDR3 DNA is TGTGCCAGCAGCCTAGCGGGAGCCACCTACGAGCAGTACTTC. Translation gives CASSLAGATYEQYF.